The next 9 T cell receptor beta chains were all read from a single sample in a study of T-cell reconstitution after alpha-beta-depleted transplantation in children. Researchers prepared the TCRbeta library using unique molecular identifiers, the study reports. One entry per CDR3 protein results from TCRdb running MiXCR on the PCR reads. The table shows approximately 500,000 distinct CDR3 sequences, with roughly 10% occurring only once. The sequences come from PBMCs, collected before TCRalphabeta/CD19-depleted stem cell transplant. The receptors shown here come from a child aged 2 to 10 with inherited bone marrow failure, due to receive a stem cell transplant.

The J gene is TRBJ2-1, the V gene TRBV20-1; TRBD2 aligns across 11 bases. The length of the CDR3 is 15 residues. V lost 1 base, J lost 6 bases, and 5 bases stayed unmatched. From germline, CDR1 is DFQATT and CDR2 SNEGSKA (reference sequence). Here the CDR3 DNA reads TGCAGTGCTAGAGTTCTTAGCGGGAGGGTCAATGAGCAGTTCTTC. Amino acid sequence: CSARVLSGRVNEQFF.

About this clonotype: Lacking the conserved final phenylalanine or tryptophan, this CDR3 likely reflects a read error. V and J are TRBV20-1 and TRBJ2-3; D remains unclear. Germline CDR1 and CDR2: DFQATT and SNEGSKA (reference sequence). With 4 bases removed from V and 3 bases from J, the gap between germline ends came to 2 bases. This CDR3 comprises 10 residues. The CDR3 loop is CSAKTDTQYC. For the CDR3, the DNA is TGCAGTGCTAAGACAGATACGCAGTATTGT.

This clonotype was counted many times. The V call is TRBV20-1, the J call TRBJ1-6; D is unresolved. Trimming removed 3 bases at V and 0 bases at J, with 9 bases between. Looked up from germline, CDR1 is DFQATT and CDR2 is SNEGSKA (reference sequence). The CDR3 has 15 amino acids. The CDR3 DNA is TGCAGTGCTAGGGGAGCTTTCTCCTATAATTCACCCCTCCACTTT. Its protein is CSARGAFSYNSPLHF.

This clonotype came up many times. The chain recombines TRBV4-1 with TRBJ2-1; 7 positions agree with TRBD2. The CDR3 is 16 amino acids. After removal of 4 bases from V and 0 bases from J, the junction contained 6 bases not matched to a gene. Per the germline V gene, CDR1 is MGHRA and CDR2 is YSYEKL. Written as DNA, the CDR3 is TGCGCCAGCAGCCTTACTAGCGCCCCCTCCTACAATGAGCAGTTCTTC. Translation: CASSLTSAPSYNEQFF.

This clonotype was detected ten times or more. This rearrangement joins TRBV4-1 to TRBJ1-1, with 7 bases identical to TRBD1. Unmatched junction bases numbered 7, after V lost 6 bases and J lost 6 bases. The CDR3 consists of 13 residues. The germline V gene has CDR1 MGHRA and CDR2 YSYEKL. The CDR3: CASSHIGGAEAFF. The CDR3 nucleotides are TGCGCCAGCAGTCATATAGGGGGCGCTGAAGCTTTCTTT.

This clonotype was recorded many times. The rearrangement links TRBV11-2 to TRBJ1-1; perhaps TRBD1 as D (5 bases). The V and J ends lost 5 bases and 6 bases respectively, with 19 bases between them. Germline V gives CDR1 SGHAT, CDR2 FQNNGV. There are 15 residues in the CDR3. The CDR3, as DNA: TGTGCCAGCAGCAACCCGGGAGTAGGGGTTCCTGAAGCTTTCTTT. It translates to CASSNPGVGVPEAFF.

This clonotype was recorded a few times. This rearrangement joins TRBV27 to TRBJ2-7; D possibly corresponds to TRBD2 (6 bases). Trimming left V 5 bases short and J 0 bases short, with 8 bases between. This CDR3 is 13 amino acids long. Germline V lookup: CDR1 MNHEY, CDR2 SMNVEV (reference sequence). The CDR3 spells CASSGGPSYEQYF. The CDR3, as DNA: TGTGCCAGCAGTGGAGGGCCCTCCTACGAGCAGTACTTC.

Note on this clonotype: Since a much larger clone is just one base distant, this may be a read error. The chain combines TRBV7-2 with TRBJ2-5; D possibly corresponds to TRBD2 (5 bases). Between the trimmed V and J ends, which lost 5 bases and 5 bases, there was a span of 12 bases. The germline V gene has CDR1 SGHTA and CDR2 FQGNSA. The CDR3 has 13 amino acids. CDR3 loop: CASSPRSGETQYF. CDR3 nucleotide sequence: TGTGCCAGCAGCCCGCGATCGGGGGAGACCCAGTACTTC.

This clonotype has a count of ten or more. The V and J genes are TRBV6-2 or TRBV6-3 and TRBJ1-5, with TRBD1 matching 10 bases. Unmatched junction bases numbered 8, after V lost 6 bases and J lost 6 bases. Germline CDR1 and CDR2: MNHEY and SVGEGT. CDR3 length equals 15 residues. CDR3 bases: TGTGCCAGCAGAAGGACAGGGGGAGTGGGTCAGCCCCAGCATTTT. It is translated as CASRRTGGVGQPQHF.